The rows below give T cell receptor beta chains drawn from one sample of a study of vaccination and CD4 T cells after COVID-19. No cognate antigen is known for these TCRs. TCRdb reprocessed the PCR reads with MiXCR, giving one entry per CDR3 protein. The sample carries over 20,000 distinct CDR3 sequences, roughly 42% recorded once. Source material: CD4+ T cells from blood, cultured in vitro. These TCRs come from a human donor who had recovered from COVID-19. Both conserved end residues are part of each CDR3. A D gene is named only where the DNA matches it firmly. Expanded clones get a size class; other rows say once, few or many, or leave the size out.

clone_size d_call j_call v_call cdr3_aa cdr3_nt
few . TRBJ2-2 TRBV18 CASSPDTGELFF TGTGCCAGCTCACCGGACACCGGGGAGCTGTTTTTT
. . TRBJ1-6 TRBV5-6 CASSSEGGYNSPLHF TGTGCCAGCAGCTCTGAAGGGGGCTATAATTCACCCCTCCACTTT
few TRBD2 TRBJ2-1 TRBV19 CASSRASGSPYNEQFF TGTGCCAGTAGCCGAGCCAGCGGGAGCCCCTACAATGAGCAGTTCTTC
few TRBD1 TRBJ1-5 TRBV19 CASSPSTGFRLSNQPQHF TGTGCCAGTAGTCCGTCGACAGGGTTTAGGTTGAGCAATCAGCCCCAGCATTTT
. . TRBJ2-2 TRBV2 CASTQAHTGELFF TGTGCCAGCACCCAAGCTCACACCGGGGAGCTGTTTTTT
few TRBD1 TRBJ1-6 TRBV6-5 CASSYRQGASPLHF TGTGCCAGCAGTTACCGACAGGGCGCTTCACCCCTCCACTTT
few . TRBJ2-3 TRBV2 CASGWGTDTQYF TGTGCCAGTGGGTGGGGCACAGATACGCAGTATTTT
. TRBD1 TRBJ2-3 TRBV30 CAWSRGQGSDTQYF TGTGCCTGGAGTAGGGGACAGGGTTCAGATACGCAGTATTTT
. . TRBJ2-7 TRBV7-9 CASSLVRGRLINF TGTGCCAGCAGCTTAGTTCGGGGGAGGCTCATCAACTTC
. TRBD2 TRBJ2-1 TRBV4-1 CASRLGLAGRSEQFF TGCGCCAGCAGACTGGGACTAGCGGGGAGGAGTGAGCAGTTCTTC
. . TRBJ1-2 TRBV7-2 CASSFADGLGGYTF TGTGCCAGCAGCTTCGCCGATGGCCTGGGGGGCTACACCTTC
few . TRBJ2-3 TRBV7-3 CASSLSAHTDTQYF TGTGCCAGCAGCTTATCTGCGCACACAGATACGCAGTATTTT
few . TRBJ2-1 TRBV6-1 CASSNPSVGQGSPYF .
. . TRBJ2-4 TRBV6-2/TRBV6-3 CASSYRLPTLAKNIQYF TGTGCCAGCAGTTACCGCCTTCCAACCCTAGCCAAAAACATTCAGTACTTC
. . TRBJ2-7 TRBV12-3/TRBV12-4 CASSFGQGTAGEQYF TGTGCCAGCAGTTTTGGGCAGGGGACGGCGGGCGAGCAGTACTTC
medium-sized TRBD1 TRBJ2-2 TRBV6-1 CASNRGSNTGELFF TGTGCCAGCAACAGGGGATCGAACACCGGGGAGCTGTTTTTT
medium-sized TRBD1 TRBJ1-2 TRBV20-1 CSARQRQGDLRGYTF TGCAGTGCTAGACAACGACAGGGCGATCTAAGAGGCTACACCTTC
. TRBD1 TRBJ2-3 TRBV6-1 CAIRGRTGGTDTQYF TGTGCCATCCGAGGGAGGACAGGGGGAACAGATACGCAGTATTTT
few . TRBJ2-4 TRBV2 CASSRAKNIQYF TGTGCCAGCAGTAGGGCCAAAAACATTCAGTACTTC
. TRBD1 TRBJ2-2 TRBV28 CASSSRQGRPGELFF TGTGCCAGCAGTAGCCGACAGGGGAGGCCCGGGGAGCTGTTTTTT
. . TRBJ2-7 TRBV11-3 CASSPYESYEQYF TGTGCCAGCAGTCCTTACGAATCCTACGAGCAGTACTTC
. TRBD2 TRBJ2-2 TRBV2 CASSMTSGNTGELFF TGTGCCAGCAGCATGACTAGCGGGAACACCGGGGAGCTGTTTTTT
. . TRBJ2-7 TRBV7-2 CASSLVRHEQYF TGTGCCAGCAGCTTAGTTAGGCACGAGCAGTACTTC
few . TRBJ2-7 TRBV20-1 CSARRLEGHNYEQYF TGCAGTGCTAGAAGGTTGGAGGGACACAACTACGAGCAGTACTTC
. TRBD1 TRBJ1-5 TRBV20-1 CSARQGDQPQHF TGCAGTGCTAGACAGGGGGATCAGCCCCAGCATTTT
. TRBD1 TRBJ1-5 TRBV6-5 CASSYRTGEENQPQHF TGTGCCAGCAGTTACAGGACAGGGGAGGAAAATCAGCCCCAGCATTTT
few TRBD1 TRBJ2-7 TRBV7-9 CASTDRGLRYEQYF TGTGCCAGTACCGACAGGGGGTTAAGGTACGAGCAGTACTTC
once TRBD2 TRBJ2-7 TRBV18 CASSPNTAGGHEQYF TGTGCCAGCTCACCTAATACGGCGGGAGGCCACGAGCAGTACTTC
. TRBD1 TRBJ1-5 TRBV20-1 CSASWTGTGGLQPQHF TGCAGTGCTAGTTGGACCGGGACAGGGGGCCTTCAGCCCCAGCATTTT